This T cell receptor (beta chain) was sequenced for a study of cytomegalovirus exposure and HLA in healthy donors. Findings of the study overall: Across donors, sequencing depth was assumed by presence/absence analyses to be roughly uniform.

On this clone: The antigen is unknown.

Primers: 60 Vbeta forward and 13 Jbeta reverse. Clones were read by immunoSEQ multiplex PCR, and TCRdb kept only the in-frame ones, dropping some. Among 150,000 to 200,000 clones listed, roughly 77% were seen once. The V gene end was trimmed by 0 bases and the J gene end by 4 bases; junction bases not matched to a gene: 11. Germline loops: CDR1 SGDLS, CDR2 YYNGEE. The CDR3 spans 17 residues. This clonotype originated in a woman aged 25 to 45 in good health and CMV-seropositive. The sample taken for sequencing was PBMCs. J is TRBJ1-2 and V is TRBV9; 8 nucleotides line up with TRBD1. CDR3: CASSVAETGARGYGYTF. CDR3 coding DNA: TGTGCCAGCAGCGTAGCTGAGACAGGGGCTCGAGGCTATGGCTACACCTTC.